Included here is one TCR beta chain sequence, with context. Each sample used at least 6.5 million PBMCs. Total RNA was extracted at no less than 5 micrograms per sample. This entry is derived from a study of blood T cells in healthy people across ages. For the second PCR, which ran for roughly 6 to 12 cycles, a sample-barcoded 5' primer and a J-beta primer mix were used. TCRdb reanalysed the 5' RACE reads using MiXCR and keeps one entry per CDR3 protein. The table lists 1.2 million to 1.5 million distinct CDR3 sequences, roughly 59% of them singletons. Germline V gene lookup returns CDR1 MGHDK and CDR2 SYGVNS. The CDR3 runs 13 residues. V lost 6 bases, J lost 2 bases, and 4 bases stayed unmatched.

This rearrangement joins TRBV25-1 to TRBJ2-7, with 7 bases lining up with TRBD1. Sequencing was performed on blood. The source is a man in his late teens or twenties in good health. The CDR3, as DNA: TGTGCCAGCAGCGGGACAGTTCCCTACGAGCAGTACTTC. This gives the protein CASSGTVPYEQYF.